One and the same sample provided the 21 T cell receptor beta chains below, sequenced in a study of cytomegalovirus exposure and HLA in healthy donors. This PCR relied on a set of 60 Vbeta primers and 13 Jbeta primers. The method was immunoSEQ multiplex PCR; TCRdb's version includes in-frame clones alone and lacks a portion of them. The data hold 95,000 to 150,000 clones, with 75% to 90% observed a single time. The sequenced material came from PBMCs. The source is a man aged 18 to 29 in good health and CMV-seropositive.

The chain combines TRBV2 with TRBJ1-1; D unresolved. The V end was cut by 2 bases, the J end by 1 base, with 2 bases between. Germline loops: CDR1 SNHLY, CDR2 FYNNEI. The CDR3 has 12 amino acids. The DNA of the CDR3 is TGTGCCAGCAGTGAACAGAACACTGAAGCTTTCTTT. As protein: CASSEQNTEAFF. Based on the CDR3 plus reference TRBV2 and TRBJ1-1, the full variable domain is EPEVTQTPSHQVTQMGQEVILRCVPISNHLYFYWYRQILGQKVEFLVSFYNNEISEKSEIFDDQFSVERPDGSNFTLKIRSTKLEDSAMYFCASSEQNTEAFFGQGTRLTVV.

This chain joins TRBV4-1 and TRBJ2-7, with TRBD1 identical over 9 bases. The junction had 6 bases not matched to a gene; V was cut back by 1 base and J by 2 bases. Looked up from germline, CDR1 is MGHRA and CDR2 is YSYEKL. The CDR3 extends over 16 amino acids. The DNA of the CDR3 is TGCGCCAGCAGCCAAGGAGAGGGACAGGGAGCCTACGAGCAGTACTTC. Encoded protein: CASSQGEGQGAYEQYF.

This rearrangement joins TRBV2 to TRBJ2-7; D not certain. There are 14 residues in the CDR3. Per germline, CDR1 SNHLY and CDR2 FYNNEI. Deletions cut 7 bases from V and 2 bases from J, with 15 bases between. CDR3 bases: TGTGCCAGCATAAGCTATCTTCCTACCTACGAGCAGTACTTC. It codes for CASISYLPTYEQYF. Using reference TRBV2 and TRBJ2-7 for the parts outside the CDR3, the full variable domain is EPEVTQTPSHQVTQMGQEVILRCVPISNHLYFYWYRQILGQKVEFLVSFYNNEISEKSEIFDDQFSVERPDGSNFTLKIRSTKLEDSAMYFCASISYLPTYEQYFGPGTRLTVT.

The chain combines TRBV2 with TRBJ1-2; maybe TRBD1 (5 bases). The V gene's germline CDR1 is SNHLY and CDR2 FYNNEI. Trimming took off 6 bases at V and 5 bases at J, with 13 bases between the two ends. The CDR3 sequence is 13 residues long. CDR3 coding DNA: TGTGCCAGCAGAGGGATCGGGGGGTATGGCTACACCTTC. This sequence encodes CASRGIGGYGYTF.

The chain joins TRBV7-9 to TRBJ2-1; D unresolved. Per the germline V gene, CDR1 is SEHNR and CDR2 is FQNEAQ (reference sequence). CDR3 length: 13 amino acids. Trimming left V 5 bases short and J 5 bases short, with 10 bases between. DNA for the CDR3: TGTGCCAGCAGCGCCGACACTCACAATGAGCAGTTCTTC. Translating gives CASSADTHNEQFF.

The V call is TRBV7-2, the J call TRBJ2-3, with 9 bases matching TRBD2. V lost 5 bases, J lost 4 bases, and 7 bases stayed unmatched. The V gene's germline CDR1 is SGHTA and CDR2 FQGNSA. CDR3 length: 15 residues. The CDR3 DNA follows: TGTGCCAGCAGCGTAAGCGGGGGGAGTTCAGATACGCAGTATTTT. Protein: CASSVSGGSSDTQYF.

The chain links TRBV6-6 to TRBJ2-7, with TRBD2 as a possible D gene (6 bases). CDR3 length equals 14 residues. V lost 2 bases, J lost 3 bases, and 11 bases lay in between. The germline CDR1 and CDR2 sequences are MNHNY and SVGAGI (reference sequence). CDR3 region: CASSYSSAGYEQYF. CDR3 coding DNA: TGTGCCAGCAGTTACAGCTCAGCGGGCTACGAGCAGTACTTC.

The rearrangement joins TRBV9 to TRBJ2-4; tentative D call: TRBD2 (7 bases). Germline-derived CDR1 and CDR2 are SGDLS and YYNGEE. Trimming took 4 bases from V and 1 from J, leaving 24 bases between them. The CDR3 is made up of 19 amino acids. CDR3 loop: CASSMGGGDTRGAKNIQYF. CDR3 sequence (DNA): TGTGCCAGCAGCATGGGAGGGGGGGACACCCGAGGGGCCAAAAACATTCAGTACTTC.

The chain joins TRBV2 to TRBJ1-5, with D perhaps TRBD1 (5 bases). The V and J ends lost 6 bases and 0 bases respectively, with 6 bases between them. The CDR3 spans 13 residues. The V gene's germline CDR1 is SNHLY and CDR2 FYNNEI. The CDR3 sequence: CASRTVSNQPQHF. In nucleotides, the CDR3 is TGTGCCAGCAGGACAGTTAGCAATCAGCCCCAGCATTTT.

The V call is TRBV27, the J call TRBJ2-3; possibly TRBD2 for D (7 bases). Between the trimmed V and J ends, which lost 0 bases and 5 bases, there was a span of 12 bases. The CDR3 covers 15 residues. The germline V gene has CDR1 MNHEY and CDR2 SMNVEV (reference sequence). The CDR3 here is CASSLSAGALDTQYF. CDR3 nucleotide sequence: TGTGCCAGCAGTTTATCGGCGGGGGCCCTAGATACGCAGTATTTT.

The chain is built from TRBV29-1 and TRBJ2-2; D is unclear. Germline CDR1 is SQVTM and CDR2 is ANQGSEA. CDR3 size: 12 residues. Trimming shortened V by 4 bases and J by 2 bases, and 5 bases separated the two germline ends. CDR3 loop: CSVGTNTGELFF. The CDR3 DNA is TGCAGCGTTGGAACTAACACCGGGGAGCTGTTTTTT.

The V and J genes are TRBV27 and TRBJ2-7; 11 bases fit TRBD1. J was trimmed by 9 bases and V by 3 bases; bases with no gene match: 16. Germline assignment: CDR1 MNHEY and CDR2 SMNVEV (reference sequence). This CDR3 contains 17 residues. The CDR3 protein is CASSFSSGTGGGGVQYF. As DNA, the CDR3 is TGTGCCAGCAGTTTTTCGTCCGGGACAGGGGGAGGGGGGGTGCAGTACTTC.

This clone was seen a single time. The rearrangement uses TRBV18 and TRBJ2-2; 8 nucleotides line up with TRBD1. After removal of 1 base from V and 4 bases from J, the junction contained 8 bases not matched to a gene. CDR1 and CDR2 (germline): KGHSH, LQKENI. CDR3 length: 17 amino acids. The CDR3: CASSPQGQGPVTGELFF. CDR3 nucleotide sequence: TGTGCCAGCTCACCACAAGGACAGGGCCCGGTCACCGGGGAGCTGTTTTTT.

CDR3 protein: CASSESDFQETQYF. In DNA form, the CDR3 reads TGTGCCAGCAGTGAATCTGACTTTCAAGAGACCCAGTACTTC. The V call is TRBV25-1, the J call TRBJ2-5, with D unclear. The germline gives CDR1 MGHDK, CDR2 SYGVNS. The CDR3 totals 14 residues. The V gene lost 1 base and the J gene lost 2 bases, with 8 bases spanning the gap. The whole variable domain, filled in from reference TRBV25-1 and TRBJ2-5, reads EADIYQTPRYLVIGTGKKITLECSQTMGHDKMYWYQQDPGMELHLIHYSYGVNSTEKGDLSSESTVSRIRTEHFPLTLESARPSHTSQYLCASSESDFQETQYFGPGTRLLVL.

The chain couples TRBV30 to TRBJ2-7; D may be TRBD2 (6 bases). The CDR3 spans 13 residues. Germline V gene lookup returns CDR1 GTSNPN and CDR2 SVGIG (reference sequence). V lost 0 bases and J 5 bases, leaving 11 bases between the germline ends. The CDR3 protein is CAWSVLGGDEQYF. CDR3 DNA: TGTGCCTGGAGTGTACTGGGAGGAGACGAGCAGTACTTC.

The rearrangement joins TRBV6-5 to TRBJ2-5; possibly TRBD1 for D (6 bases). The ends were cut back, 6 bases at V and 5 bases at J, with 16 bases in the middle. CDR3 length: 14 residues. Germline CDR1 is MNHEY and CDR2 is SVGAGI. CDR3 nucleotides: TGTGCCAGCAGATCCAACAGGGTTGAGGAGACCCAGTACTTC. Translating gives CASRSNRVEETQYF.

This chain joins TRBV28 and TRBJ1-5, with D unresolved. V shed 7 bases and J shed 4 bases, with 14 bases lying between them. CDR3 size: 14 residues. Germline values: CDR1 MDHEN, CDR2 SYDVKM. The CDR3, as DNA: TGTGCCAGCAAGATGGATCACGGGAATCAGCCCCAGCATTTT. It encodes CASKMDHGNQPQHF.

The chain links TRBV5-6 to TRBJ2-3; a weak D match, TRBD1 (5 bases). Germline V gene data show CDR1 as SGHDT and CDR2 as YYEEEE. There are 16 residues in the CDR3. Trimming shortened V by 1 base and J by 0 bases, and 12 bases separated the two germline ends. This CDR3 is CASSLRGTGSTDTQYF. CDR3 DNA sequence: TGTGCCAGCAGCTTGAGGGGCACGGGTAGCACAGATACGCAGTATTTT. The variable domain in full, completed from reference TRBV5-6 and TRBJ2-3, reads DAGVTQSPTHLIKTRGQQVTLRCSPKSGHDTVSWYQQALGQGPQFIFQYYEEEERQRGNFPDRFSGHQFPNYSSELNVNALLLGDSALYLCASSLRGTGSTDTQYFGPGTRLTVL.

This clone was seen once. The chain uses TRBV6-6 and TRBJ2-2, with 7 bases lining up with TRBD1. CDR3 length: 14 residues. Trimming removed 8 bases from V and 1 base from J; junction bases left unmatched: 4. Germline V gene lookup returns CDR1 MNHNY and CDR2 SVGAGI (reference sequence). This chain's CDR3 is CASYDRENTGELFF. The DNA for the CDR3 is TGTGCCAGCTACGACAGGGAGAACACCGGGGAGCTGTTTTTT.

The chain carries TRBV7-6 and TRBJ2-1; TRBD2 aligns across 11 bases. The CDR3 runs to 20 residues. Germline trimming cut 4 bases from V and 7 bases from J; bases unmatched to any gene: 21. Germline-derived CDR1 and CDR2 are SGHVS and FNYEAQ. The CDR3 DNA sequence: TGTGCCAGCAGCTCGAGAATAGCGGGGGGGCTAAAAACAGGAGGAAATGAGCAGTTCTTC. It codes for CASSSRIAGGLKTGGNEQFF.

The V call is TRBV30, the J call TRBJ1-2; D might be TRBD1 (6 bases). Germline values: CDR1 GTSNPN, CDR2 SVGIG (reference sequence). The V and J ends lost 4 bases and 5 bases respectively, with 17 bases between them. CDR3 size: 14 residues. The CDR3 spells CAWTPGGLGYGYTF. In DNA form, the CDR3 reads TGTGCCTGGACCCCCGGGGGGCTAGGGTATGGCTACACCTTC.